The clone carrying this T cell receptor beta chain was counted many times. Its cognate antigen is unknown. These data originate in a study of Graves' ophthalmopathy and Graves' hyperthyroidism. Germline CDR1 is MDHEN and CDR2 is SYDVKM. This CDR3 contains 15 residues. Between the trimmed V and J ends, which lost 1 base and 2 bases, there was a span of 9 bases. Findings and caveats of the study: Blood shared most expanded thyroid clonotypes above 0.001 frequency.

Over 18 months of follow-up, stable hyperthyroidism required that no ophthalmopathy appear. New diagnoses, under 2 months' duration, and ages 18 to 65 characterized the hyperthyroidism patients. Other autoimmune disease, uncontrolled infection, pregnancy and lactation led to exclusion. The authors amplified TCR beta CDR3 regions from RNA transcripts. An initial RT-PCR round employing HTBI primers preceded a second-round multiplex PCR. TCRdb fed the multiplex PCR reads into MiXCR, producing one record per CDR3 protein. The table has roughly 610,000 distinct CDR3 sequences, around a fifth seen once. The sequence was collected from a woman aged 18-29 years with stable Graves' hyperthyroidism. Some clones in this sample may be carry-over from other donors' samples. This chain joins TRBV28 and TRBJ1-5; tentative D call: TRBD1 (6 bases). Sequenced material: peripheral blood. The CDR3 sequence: CASSLYRDGNQPQHF. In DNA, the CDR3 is TGTGCCAGCAGTTTATACAGGGATGGCAATCAGCCCCAGCATTTT.